This T cell receptor beta chain is drawn from a study of blood T cells in healthy people across ages (dated by TCRdb to the mid-2010s). A note on the overall study: In model experiments, template switching captured about one uniquely barcoded TCR beta cDNA molecule for every two T cells. To track age-related changes in TCR beta repertoire diversity, the study relied on deep sequencing normalized with unique cDNA molecular identifiers. The donors were split into four age groups: young (average about 16 years), middle-aged (about 40), aged (roughly 65) and long-lived (about 74). To avoid experimental bias, donors of different ages were spread randomly across the sequencing lanes. For two donors (one aged 18 to 30 and one aged 80 or older), the study analyzed two additional independent replicas of 1 million unique cDNA reads from the same blood draw.

Library construction relied on 5' RACE. TCRdb shows the sequencer as Illumina HiSeq 2500. A second PCR of about 6 to 12 cycles was run with a J-beta primer mix and a sample-barcoded 5' primer. Each TCR beta cDNA molecule received a unique molecular identifier from a template-switch 5' adaptor carrying 12 random nucleotides. At least 3 million CDR3-containing paired-end reads were obtained from each sample. First-strand cDNA synthesis was performed from all RNA using the Mint cDNA synthesis kit, with priming by a TRBC-specific oligonucleotide. All cDNA was treated with uracil-DNA glycosylase and then went through a first 18-cycle PCR with the universal primers M1SS and BC2_uni_R. The authors processed their data as follows. Normalization of each sample was performed by random selection of 1 million high-quality reads, each carrying a distinct molecular identifier. Instead of being binned into consensus sequences, reads with shared molecular identifiers were discarded. CDR3 identification, clonotype clustering and error correction used MiTCR with a Q25 quality threshold and the strictest error-elimination algorithm. A nonparametric unseen species model with Euler transformation was used to estimate a lower bound on total TCR beta diversity. TCRdb handled the public reads itself, with Q25 trimming in fastp and clone calling in MiXCR, and kept productive beta chains. Every entry covers one CDR3 protein and lists the most common genes and DNA from its rows. Clone size and V and J calls follow TCRdb, not the original study. The table for this sample lists 540,000 or so distinct CDR3 sequences; 25% to 30% of them were counted only once. The ten top clones hold approximately 17% of the sample.

Its CDR3 holds 15 amino acids, cysteine through phenylalanine. The kept DNA is CDR3 alone, 45 bases in frame from the first base. The CDR1 and CDR2 encoded by the germline V gene are SGHRS and YFSETQ. Compared with germline, V lacks 0 bases and J lacks 12 bases; bases without a gene match: 15. Concerning this clonotype itself: Its antigen target is currently unknown. No much larger clone exists at a distance of one base, and base qualities are not known.

Systemically healthy Caucasian individuals from Russia, roughly 40 in total and aged roughly 6 to 95 years, were included as donors. Each donor gave 8 to 10 milliliters of peripheral blood, collected into EDTA-treated Vacutainer tubes. Ficoll-Paque density-gradient centrifugation was used to isolate PBMCs, with at least 7 million per sample. Trizol reagent was used to extract total RNA from PBMCs, with at least 6 micrograms per sample. The percentages of naive CD45RAhigh/CD27high T cells were determined by flow cytometry on a PBMC aliquot from every donor. Broad study findings and their caveats: The CMV infection status of donors was not known, potentially confounding age-related changes in expanded clonotypes. There was a strong correlation between observed TCR beta diversity and the percentage of naive T cells measured by flow cytometry. As age increased, observed TCR beta diversity per million T cells dropped in a roughly linear way, and a significant reduction was already evident by age 40. The long-lived group showed more naive CD4+ T cells, fewer expanded clones and increased TCR diversity than the aged group, suggesting age selection. Estimates of total diversity based on one million sequenced T cells were regarded as lower bounds and as underestimates. Bulk unsorted PBMC profiling prevented conclusive comparison of naive and antigen-experienced compartments.

The sequenced material came from blood. Here the chain combines TRBV5-1 and TRBJ2-7, with TRBD2 matching 7 junction bases. This clonotype was obtained from a woman in her seventies in good health. The DNA sequence follows: TGCGCCAGCAGCTTGGCTCCCCGGGAGGTTTACGAGGGGTACTTC. Its translation is CASSLAPREVYEGYF.